One sample yielded the 22 T cell receptor beta chains listed below, sequenced in a study of blood T cell repertoires in COVID-19. Measured with immunoSEQ multiplex PCR; TCRdb has only the in-frame clones, and not every one. The sample contains roughly 260,000 clones, about 88% of which appear only once. Material: peripheral blood. The receptors here all came from a man aged 55 to 70 who had recovered from COVID-19.

CDR3 protein: CASSATGFDYGYTF. The CDR3 region has the DNA TGTGCCAGTAGCGCTACAGGGTTCGACTATGGCTACACCTTC. The chain joins TRBV19 to TRBJ1-2; perhaps TRBD1 as D (6 bases). The CDR3 consists of 14 residues. Trimming cost V 6 bases and J 3 bases, with 14 bases left between them. The germline gives CDR1 LNHDA, CDR2 SQIVND (reference sequence).

The chain joins TRBV3-1 (or the pseudogene TRBV3-2) to TRBJ1-2; 7 bases line up with TRBD1. The CDR3 has 14 residues. V lost 0 bases and J lost 7; bases outside the gene matches: 5. Per germline, CDR1 LGHDT and CDR2 YNNKEL (reference sequence). The CDR3 DNA sequence: TGTGCCAGCAGCCAAGATGGAACAGGGGTTGGCTACACCTTC. This codes for CASSQDGTGVGYTF.

The chain has TRBV5-5 and TRBJ1-6; 7 nucleotides line up with TRBD1. The CDR3 is made up of 15 amino acids. The V segment lost 2 bases and the J segment 6 bases; nucleotides outside the gene matches: 5. In germline, CDR1 is SGHKS, CDR2 YYEKEE (reference sequence). CDR3 in DNA: TGTGCCAGCAGCTTACAGGGGTGGGCTAATTCACCCCTCCACTTT. It encodes CASSLQGWANSPLHF.

The chain has TRBV3-1 (or the pseudogene TRBV3-2) and TRBJ1-4; maybe TRBD1 (6 bases). The CDR3 sequence is 15 residues long. Germline CDR1 LGHDT, CDR2 YNNKEL (reference sequence). The V end was cut by 7 bases, the J end by 6 bases, with 18 bases between. The CDR3 protein is CASTLGGARDEKLFF. Here the CDR3 DNA reads TGTGCCAGCACCCTTGGGGGCGCGAGAGATGAAAAACTGTTTTTT.

The V and J genes are TRBV30 and TRBJ1-2; possible D gene TRBD1, 5 bases. In germline, CDR1 is GTSNPN, CDR2 SVGIG (reference sequence). V gave up 0 bases and J gave up 4 bases, with 15 bases separating them. The CDR3 is made up of 15 amino acids. CDR3 nucleotides: TGTGCCTGGAGTGTACTGAAAGGGGCCCGCTATGGCTACACCTTC. The encoded protein is CAWSVLKGARYGYTF.

V gene TRBV6-5 combines with J gene TRBJ1-5; D is unresolved. This CDR3 is built from 13 residues. CDR1 is MNHEY and CDR2 is SVGAGI in the germline V gene. V was clipped by 8 bases and J by 0 bases, with 8 bases between them. CDR3 region: CASGQFSNQPQHF. The CDR3 nucleotides read TGTGCCAGCGGCCAGTTTAGCAATCAGCCCCAGCATTTT.

The V gene is TRBV27, the J gene TRBJ1-5, with TRBD1 identical over 7 bases. This CDR3 is 15 amino acids long. After removal of 6 bases from V and 1 base from J, the junction contained 6 bases not matched to a gene. In germline, CDR1 is MNHEY, CDR2 SMNVEV (reference sequence). The CDR3 loop reads CASRPTGISNQPQHF. The DNA for the CDR3 is TGTGCCAGCAGACCGACAGGGATAAGCAATCAGCCCCAGCATTTT.

The chain employs TRBV6-7 and TRBJ2-2; 12 bases fit TRBD1. TRBV6-7 is noted as an ORF with a role that remains uncertain. V trimming: 6 bases; J trimming: 8 bases; junction bases outside the gene matches: 10. The CDR3 runs to 16 residues. The CDR3: CASRRPGTGGRGELFF. CDR3 nucleotide sequence: TGTGCCAGCAGAAGACCCGGGACAGGGGGCAGGGGGGAGCTGTTTTTT.

The chain couples TRBV4-2 to TRBJ2-3, with unresolved D. The germline CDR1 and CDR2 sequences are LGHNA and YNFKEQ. V lost 3 bases to trimming and J lost 3 bases, with 4 bases between them. The CDR3 has 12 amino acids. CDR3: CASSQETDTQYF. In DNA form, the CDR3 reads TGTGCCAGCAGCCAGGAGACAGATACGCAGTATTTT.

The chain joins TRBV2 to TRBJ1-6, with a weak D call TRBD1 (5 bases). CDR3 size: 14 residues. V lost 8 bases and J lost 10, with 18 bases in between. Germline assignment: CDR1 SNHLY and CDR2 FYNNEI. CDR3 bases: TGTGCCAGCGGAAGGCAGGGTGTGCAATCACCCCTCCACTTT. Translating it yields CASGRQGVQSPLHF.

The V and J genes are TRBV2 and TRBJ2-1, with D uncertain. The CDR3 sequence is 15 residues long. Trimming stripped 6 bases from V and 3 bases from J, with 15 bases between. The germline CDR1 and CDR2 sequences are SNHLY and FYNNEI. As DNA, the CDR3 is TGTGCCAGCAGGTCGGCGGTGTCCCACTACAATGAGCAGTTCTTC. The encoded protein is CASRSAVSHYNEQFF.

This chain uses TRBV6-5 with TRBJ1-1; unclear D gene. Between the trimmed V and J ends, which lost 7 bases and 0 bases, there was a span of 9 bases. This CDR3 spans 13 amino acids. Germline CDR1 and CDR2: MNHEY and SVGAGI. Written as DNA, the CDR3 is TGTGCCAGCACCCAGAGGGTGAACACTGAAGCTTTCTTT. It encodes CASTQRVNTEAFF.

This clone was counted only a few times. J is TRBJ2-2 and V is TRBV29-1, with D possibly matching TRBD1 (5 bases). CDR1 and CDR2 from the germline V gene are SQVTM and ANQGSEA. The CDR3 has 15 amino acids. V was clipped by 8 bases and J by 5 bases, with 21 bases between them. Here the CDR3 DNA reads TGCAGCCTATCAGGGAATAAGGTAAGGACCGGGGAGCTGTTTTTT. Translating gives CSLSGNKVRTGELFF.

The rearrangement joins TRBV6-6 to TRBJ1-4, with 7 nucleotides matching TRBD1. The trim removed 5 bases at V and 4 bases at J, leaving 13 bases unmatched. Germline-derived CDR1 and CDR2 are MNHNY and SVGAGI (reference sequence). This CDR3 comprises 17 residues. The CDR3 coding sequence is TGTGCCAGCAGTCTCGATTTAATGACAGGGAATAATGAAAAACTGTTTTTT. Translated, it gives CASSLDLMTGNNEKLFF.

The count of this clone is one. The chain's CDR3 is CASRAGTGINYEQYF. The CDR3 DNA reads as TGTGCCAGCAGAGCCGGGACAGGGATAAACTACGAGCAGTACTTC. This chain connects TRBV6-5 to TRBJ2-7, with 9 positions matching TRBD1. Germline V gene lookup returns CDR1 MNHEY and CDR2 SVGAGI. The CDR3 loop spans 15 amino acids. J gave up 3 bases and V 6 bases, and 9 bases lay outside the gene matches.

The V gene is TRBV18, the J gene TRBJ2-7; 8 nucleotides line up with TRBD2. This CDR3 spans 16 amino acids. Germline V gene sequence: CDR1 KGHSH, CDR2 LQKENI. J lost 3 bases, V lost 4 bases, and 11 bases had no gene match. CDR3 DNA sequence: TGTGCCAGCTCACAAGTACGAGGGCGGGGGGACTACGAGCAGTACTTC. Translated, it gives CASSQVRGRGDYEQYF.

The chain has TRBV27 and TRBJ2-1, with D possibly being TRBD1 (6 bases). The germline V gene has CDR1 MNHEY and CDR2 SMNVEV (reference sequence). The V and J ends lost 8 bases and 1 base respectively, with 15 bases between them. This CDR3 is built from 15 residues. The chain's CDR3 is CASQNDRTSYNEQFF. The DNA for the CDR3 is TGTGCCAGCCAAAACGACAGGACTTCCTACAATGAGCAGTTCTTC.

The chain recombines TRBV6-6 with TRBJ2-7; 7 nucleotides agree with TRBD1. Per the germline V gene, CDR1 is MNHNY and CDR2 is SVGAGI (reference sequence). Trimming at V came to 6 bases and at J to 4 bases, leaving 12 bases not matched to a gene. CDR3 length equals 15 residues. The CDR3 reads CASSPGTVELYEQYF. The CDR3 DNA reads as TGTGCCAGCAGCCCCGGGACAGTCGAGCTGTACGAGCAGTACTTC.

V gene TRBV9 combines with J gene TRBJ2-1; 14 bases map to TRBD2. V was pared by 3 bases and J by 7 bases, with 12 bases of the junction left unmatched. The length of the CDR3 is 18 residues. CDR1 and CDR2 (germline): SGDLS, YYNGEE. CDR3 loop: CASSARAGTSGGPNEQFF. The CDR3 nucleotides read TGTGCCAGCAGCGCTCGAGCCGGGACTAGCGGGGGCCCGAATGAGCAGTTCTTC.

V usage is TRBV12-5 and J usage is TRBJ2-3, with D possibly matching TRBD2 (6 bases). The CDR3 length is 15 residues. V lost 0 bases to trimming and J lost 5 bases, with 12 bases between them. The germline gives CDR1 LGHNT, CDR2 FRNRAP. The CDR3 DNA reads as TGTGCTAGTGGTTTGGTACCCCTAGCGTTAGATACGCAGTATTTT. The encoded protein is CASGLVPLALDTQYF.

The J gene is TRBJ2-3, the V gene TRBV2; no reliable D call. Trimming stripped 5 bases from V and 6 bases from J, with 6 bases between. Per germline, CDR1 SNHLY and CDR2 FYNNEI. CDR3 length equals 11 residues. CDR3 nucleotides: TGTGCCAGCAGTTTTCGGGATACGCAGTATTTT. Translation: CASSFRDTQYF.

V usage is TRBV9 and J usage is TRBJ2-1; 8 bases are a match to TRBD2. V shed 4 bases and J 0 bases; nucleotides not matched to a gene: 21. The CDR3 runs to 21 residues. Germline values: CDR1 SGDLS, CDR2 YYNGEE. The CDR3, as DNA: TGTGCCAGCAGCTCCGAGGGGGTAGCGGGGAAACGAGGTTCCTCCTACAATGAGCAGTTCTTC. Translation gives CASSSEGVAGKRGSSYNEQFF.